The rows below give T cell receptor beta chains drawn from one sample of a study of T cell repertoires in cytomegalovirus infection. TCRdb re-derived calls from the reads in MiXCR, one entry per CDR3 protein. The data hold 290,000 or so distinct CDR3 sequences, with around 9.6% observed a single time. The sequenced sample was PBMCs. These TCRs come from a human donor in good health (CMV status not recorded). Some clones in this sample may be carry-over from other donors' samples. Each CDR3 is given with its conserved first and last residue. A D gene is named only where the DNA matches it firmly. The size field is filled for only some rows; it gives once, few, many or a size class.

abundance: many
d_gene: .
j_gene: TRBJ2-1
v_gene: TRBV28
CDR3aa: CASSSLSGANEQFF
CDR3nt: TGTGCCAGCAGTTCCCTCTCGGGGGCCAATGAGCAGTTCTTC

abundance: many
d_gene: .
j_gene: TRBJ2-7
v_gene: TRBV20-1
CDR3aa: CSARDQGTHYEQYF
CDR3nt: TGCAGTGCTAGAGATCAGGGTACCCACTACGAGCAGTACTTC

abundance: few
d_gene: .
j_gene: TRBJ1-2
v_gene: TRBV29-1
CDR3aa: CSVDSLDGYTF
CDR3nt: TGCAGCGTAGATTCCCTGGATGGCTACACCTTC

abundance: few
d_gene: .
j_gene: TRBJ2-2
v_gene: TRBV29-1
CDR3aa: CSVVGHFPNTGELFF
CDR3nt: TGCAGCGTTGTTGGGCACTTTCCGAACACCGGGGAGCTGTTTTTT

abundance: many
d_gene: TRBD2
j_gene: TRBJ2-3
v_gene: TRBV7-2
CDR3aa: CASSLSASGGVRDTQYF
CDR3nt: TGTGCCAGCAGCTTAAGCGCTAGCGGGGGGGTAAGGGATACGCAGTATTTT

abundance: many
d_gene: .
j_gene: TRBJ1-4
v_gene: TRBV7-9
CDR3aa: CASSFAYQATNEKLFF
CDR3nt: TGTGCCAGCAGCTTCGCATATCAAGCAACTAATGAAAAACTGTTTTTT

abundance: many
d_gene: .
j_gene: TRBJ1-2
v_gene: TRBV7-2
CDR3aa: CASSLHQGGFSYTF
CDR3nt: TGTGCCAGCAGCTTACATCAGGGAGGATTTAGCTACACCTTC

abundance: few
d_gene: TRBD2
j_gene: TRBJ2-1
v_gene: TRBV12-3/TRBV12-4
CDR3aa: CASSLRRGGGYEQFF
CDR3nt: TGTGCCAGCAGTTTGAGGCGGGGGGGCGGTTATGAGCAGTTCTTC

abundance: many
d_gene: .
j_gene: TRBJ1-1
v_gene: TRBV6-2/TRBV6-3
CDR3aa: CASSFVRGTEAFF
CDR3nt: TGTGCCAGCAGTTTCGTCAGGGGTACTGAAGCTTTCTTT

abundance: many
d_gene: TRBD1
j_gene: TRBJ2-5
v_gene: TRBV12-5
CDR3aa: CASGSPYRGRVVETQYF
CDR3nt: TGTGCTAGTGGTTCCCCCTACAGGGGACGTGTGGTAGAGACCCAGTACTTC

abundance: many
d_gene: .
j_gene: TRBJ2-1
v_gene: TRBV13
CDR3aa: CASSLQGVHNEQFF
CDR3nt: TGTGCCAGCAGCTTACAGGGCGTACACAATGAGCAGTTCTTC

abundance: .
d_gene: .
j_gene: TRBJ2-3
v_gene: TRBV5-1
CDR3aa: CASSFNGSPSTDTQYF
CDR3nt: TGCGCCAGCAGCTTTAATGGATCTCCTAGCACAGATACGCAGTATTTT

abundance: few
d_gene: TRBD2
j_gene: TRBJ2-2
v_gene: TRBV5-6
CDR3aa: CASSILAGARTGELFF
CDR3nt: TGTGCCAGCAGCATCCTAGCGGGGGCGAGGACCGGGGAGCTGTTTTTT

abundance: many
d_gene: .
j_gene: TRBJ1-3
v_gene: TRBV7-6
CDR3aa: CASRGSGNTIYF
CDR3nt: TGTGCCAGCAGGGGGTCTGGAAACACCATATATTTT

abundance: .
d_gene: TRBD1
j_gene: TRBJ1-4
v_gene: TRBV29-1
CDR3aa: CSAVDRGLEKLFF
CDR3nt: TGCAGCGCGGTTGACAGGGGGCTTGAAAAACTGTTTTTT

abundance: many
d_gene: TRBD1
j_gene: TRBJ2-3
v_gene: TRBV28
CDR3aa: CASSLSHRGSGTQYF
CDR3nt: TGTGCCAGCAGTTTATCGCACAGGGGTTCGGGTACGCAGTATTTT

abundance: many
d_gene: .
j_gene: TRBJ1-1
v_gene: TRBV5-1
CDR3aa: CASSLSSFVNTEAFF
CDR3nt: TGCGCCAGCAGCTTGAGTAGTTTCGTTAACACTGAAGCTTTCTTT

abundance: many
d_gene: TRBD1
j_gene: TRBJ2-3
v_gene: TRBV6-6
CDR3aa: CASSYERDRGRPDTQYF
CDR3nt: TGTGCCAGCAGTTACGAGCGGGACAGGGGGCGCCCAGATACGCAGTATTTT

abundance: many
d_gene: .
j_gene: TRBJ2-1
v_gene: TRBV28
CDR3aa: CASSLLQNEQFF
CDR3nt: TGTGCCAGCAGTTTATTGCAAAATGAGCAGTTCTTC

abundance: few
d_gene: .
j_gene: TRBJ2-2
v_gene: TRBV6-2/TRBV6-3
CDR3aa: CASSYYRAGELFF
CDR3nt: TGTGCCAGCAGTTACTACAGGGCCGGGGAGCTGTTTTTT

abundance: many
d_gene: TRBD2
j_gene: TRBJ2-1
v_gene: TRBV7-2
CDR3aa: CATRARGGDYNEQFF
CDR3nt: TGTGCCACCCGCGCGCGGGGGGGTGATTACAATGAGCAGTTCTTC

abundance: many
d_gene: .
j_gene: TRBJ1-2
v_gene: TRBV27
CDR3aa: CASSSLTGNNYGYTF
CDR3nt: TGTGCCAGCAGTTCCCTAACAGGGAATAACTATGGCTACACCTTC

abundance: few
d_gene: TRBD2
j_gene: TRBJ2-5
v_gene: TRBV20-1
CDR3aa: CSAARTSAVETQYF
CDR3nt: TGCAGTGCTGCAAGGACTAGCGCAGTCGAGACCCAGTACTTC

abundance: many
d_gene: .
j_gene: TRBJ1-1
v_gene: TRBV7-6
CDR3aa: CASSWSGGNTEAFF
CDR3nt: TGTGCCAGCAGCTGGAGCGGGGGCAACACTGAAGCTTTCTTT

abundance: many
d_gene: .
j_gene: TRBJ2-3
v_gene: TRBV7-8
CDR3aa: CASSSIEGPTDTQYF
CDR3nt: TGTGCCAGCAGCTCCATCGAGGGCCCCACAGATACGCAGTATTTT

abundance: many
d_gene: TRBD1
j_gene: TRBJ2-2
v_gene: TRBV6-2/TRBV6-3
CDR3aa: CASRLQGSTGELFF
CDR3nt: TGTGCCAGCAGATTACAGGGGAGCACCGGGGAGCTGTTTTTT

abundance: .
d_gene: .
j_gene: TRBJ2-2
v_gene: TRBV5-1
CDR3aa: CASSLAYGLASTGELFF
CDR3nt: TGCGCCAGCAGCTTGGCCTATGGGCTAGCTTCCACCGGGGAGCTGTTTTTT

abundance: many
d_gene: .
j_gene: TRBJ1-2
v_gene: TRBV7-9
CDR3aa: CASSLGDPRIDYGYTF
CDR3nt: TGTGCCAGCAGCTTAGGGGATCCGCGGATCGACTATGGCTACACCTTC

abundance: few
d_gene: TRBD2
j_gene: TRBJ2-1
v_gene: TRBV20-1
CDR3aa: CSAPPFMSGNYNEQFF
CDR3nt: TGCAGTGCTCCACCCTTTATGAGCGGGAACTACAATGAGCAGTTCTTC

abundance: many
d_gene: TRBD1
j_gene: TRBJ1-5
v_gene: TRBV6-2/TRBV6-3
CDR3aa: CASPRQGAGQPQHF
CDR3nt: TGTGCCAGCCCCCGACAGGGGGCAGGTCAGCCCCAGCATTTT

abundance: many
d_gene: .
j_gene: TRBJ1-4
v_gene: TRBV7-8
CDR3aa: CASSPRTTNEKLFF
CDR3nt: TGTGCCAGCAGCCCCCGGACCACTAATGAAAAACTGTTTTTT

abundance: many
d_gene: .
j_gene: TRBJ2-5
v_gene: TRBV3-1
CDR3aa: CASSQVLGETQYF
CDR3nt: TGTGCCAGCAGCCAAGTTCTGGGGGAGACCCAGTACTTC

abundance: many
d_gene: TRBD1
j_gene: TRBJ1-2
v_gene: TRBV28
CDR3aa: CASSSAGTGLHGYTF
CDR3nt: TGTGCCAGCAGTTCCGCCGGGACAGGGTTACATGGCTACACCTTC

abundance: .
d_gene: TRBD1
j_gene: TRBJ2-5
v_gene: TRBV10-1
CDR3aa: CASSDPGQGTRETQYF
CDR3nt: TGCGCCAGCAGTGATCCGGGACAGGGCACGCGAGAGACCCAGTACTTC

abundance: .
d_gene: .
j_gene: TRBJ2-3
v_gene: TRBV7-6
CDR3aa: CASSLIAGKITDTQYF
CDR3nt: TGTGCCAGCAGCTTAATTGCGGGGAAAATTACAGATACGCAGTATTTT

abundance: .
d_gene: .
j_gene: TRBJ2-7
v_gene: TRBV6-1
CDR3aa: CASSLSTKENEQYF
CDR3nt: TGTGCCAGCAGCCTTTCGACAAAGGAGAACGAGCAGTACTTC

abundance: .
d_gene: .
j_gene: TRBJ2-3
v_gene: TRBV7-2
CDR3aa: CASLITRRNFSPTYTDTQYF
CDR3nt: TGTGCCAGCCTTATAACCCGACGTAATTTCTCTCCAACCTACACAGATACGCAGTATTTT